This TCR beta chain was observed in a study of T cells after posttransplantation cyclophosphamide. The sample holds many counts of this clone. The target antigen is unknown. Germline V gene lookup returns CDR1 MNHNY and CDR2 SVGAGI (reference sequence). This CDR3 has 14 amino acids. The trim removed 6 bases at V and 6 bases at J, leaving 10 bases unmatched. The protocol was immunoSEQ multiplex PCR, while the TCRdb copy is restricted to in-frame clones and leaves out a portion. Recorded here are about 39,000 clones, with no singletons, and the ten leading clones hold about 4.2%. General observations from the study: After PTCy, TRB diversity resembled that of CNI/methotrexate controls. Skin or GI-infiltrating T cells shared few TRB sequences with blood.

The V and J genes are TRBV6-6 and TRBJ2-7; TRBD2 matches 8 bases. The receptor comes from a woman in her forties or fifties in good health and a related stem cell transplant donor. The specimen sequenced was PBMCs. The CDR3 sequence: CASRELAVGLEQYF. DNA for the CDR3: TGTGCCAGCAGGGAACTAGCGGTGGGGCTCGAGCAGTACTTC.